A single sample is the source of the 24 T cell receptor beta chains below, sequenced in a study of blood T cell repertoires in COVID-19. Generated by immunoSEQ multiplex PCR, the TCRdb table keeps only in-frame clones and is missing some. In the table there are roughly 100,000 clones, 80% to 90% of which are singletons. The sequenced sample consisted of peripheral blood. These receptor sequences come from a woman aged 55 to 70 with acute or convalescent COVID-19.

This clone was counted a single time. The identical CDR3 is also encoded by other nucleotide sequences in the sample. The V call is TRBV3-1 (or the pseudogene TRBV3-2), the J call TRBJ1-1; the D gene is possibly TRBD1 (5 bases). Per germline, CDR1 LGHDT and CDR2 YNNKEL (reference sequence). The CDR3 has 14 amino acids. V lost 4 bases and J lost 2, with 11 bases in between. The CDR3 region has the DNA TGTGCCAGCAGCCTGACGGGGGGTAACACTGAAGCTTTCTTT. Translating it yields CASSLTGGNTEAFF.

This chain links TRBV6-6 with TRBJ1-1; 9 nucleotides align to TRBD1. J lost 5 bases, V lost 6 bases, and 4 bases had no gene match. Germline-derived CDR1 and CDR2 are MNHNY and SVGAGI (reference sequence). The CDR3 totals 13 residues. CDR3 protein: CASREQGATEAFF. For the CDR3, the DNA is TGTGCCAGCAGAGAACAGGGGGCGACTGAAGCTTTCTTT.

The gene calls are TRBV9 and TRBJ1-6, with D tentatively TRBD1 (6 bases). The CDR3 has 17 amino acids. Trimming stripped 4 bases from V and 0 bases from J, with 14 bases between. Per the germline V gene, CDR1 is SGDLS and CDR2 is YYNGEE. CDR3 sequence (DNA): TGTGCCAGCAGCATAAACAGGGTTACCTCCTATAATTCACCCCTCCACTTT. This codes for CASSINRVTSYNSPLHF.

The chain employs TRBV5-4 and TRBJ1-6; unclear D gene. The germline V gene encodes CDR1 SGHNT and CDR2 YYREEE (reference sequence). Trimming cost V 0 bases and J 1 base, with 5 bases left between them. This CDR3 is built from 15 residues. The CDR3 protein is CASSLDGSYNSPLHF. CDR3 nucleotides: TGTGCCAGCAGCTTGGACGGTTCCTATAATTCACCCCTCCACTTT.

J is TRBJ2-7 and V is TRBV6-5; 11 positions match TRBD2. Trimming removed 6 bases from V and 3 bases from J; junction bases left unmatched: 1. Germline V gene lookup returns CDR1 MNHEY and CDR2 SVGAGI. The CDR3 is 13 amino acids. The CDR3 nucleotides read TGTGCCAGCAGGACTAGCGGGATCTACGAGCAGTACTTC. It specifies CASRTSGIYEQYF.

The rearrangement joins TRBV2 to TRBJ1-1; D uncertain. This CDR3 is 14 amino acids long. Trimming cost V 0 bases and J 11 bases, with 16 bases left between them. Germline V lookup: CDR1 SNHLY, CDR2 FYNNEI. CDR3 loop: CASSEALADPRAFF. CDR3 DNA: TGTGCCAGCAGTGAAGCGCTGGCAGACCCGAGGGCTTTCTTT.

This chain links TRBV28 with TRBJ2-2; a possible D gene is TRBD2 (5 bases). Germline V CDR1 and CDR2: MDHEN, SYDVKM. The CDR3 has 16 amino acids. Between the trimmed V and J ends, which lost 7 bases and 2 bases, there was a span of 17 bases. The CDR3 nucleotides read TGTGCCAGCACCCTGACCCGGACTGGAAACACCGGGGAGCTGTTTTTT. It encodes CASTLTRTGNTGELFF.

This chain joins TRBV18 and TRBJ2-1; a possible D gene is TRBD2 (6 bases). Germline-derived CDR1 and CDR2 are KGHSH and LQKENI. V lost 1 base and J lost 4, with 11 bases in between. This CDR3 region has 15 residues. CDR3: CASSPLLAGYNEQFF. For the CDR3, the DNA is TGTGCCAGCTCACCACTCTTGGCGGGGTACAATGAGCAGTTCTTC. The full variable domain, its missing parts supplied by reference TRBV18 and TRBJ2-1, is NAGVMQNPRHLVRRRGQEARLRCSPMKGHSHVYWYRQLPEEGLKFMVYLQKENIIDESGMPKERFSAEFPKEGPSILRIQQVVRGDSAAYFCASSPLLAGYNEQFFGPGTRLTVL.

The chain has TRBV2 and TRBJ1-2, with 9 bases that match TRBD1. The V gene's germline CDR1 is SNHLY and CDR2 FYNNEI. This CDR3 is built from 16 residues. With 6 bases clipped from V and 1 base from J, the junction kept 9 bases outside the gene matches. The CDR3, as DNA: TGTGCCAGCAGCGCCGGGACAGGGAGCATTAACTATGGCTACACCTTC. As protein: CASSAGTGSINYGYTF.

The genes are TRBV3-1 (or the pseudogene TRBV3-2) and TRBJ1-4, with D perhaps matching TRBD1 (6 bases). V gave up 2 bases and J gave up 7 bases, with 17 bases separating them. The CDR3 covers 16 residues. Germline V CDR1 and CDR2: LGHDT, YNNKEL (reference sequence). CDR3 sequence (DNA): TGTGCCAGCAGCCAACTAAGGGCAGGGGAGACTGAAAAACTGTTTTTT. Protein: CASSQLRAGETEKLFF.

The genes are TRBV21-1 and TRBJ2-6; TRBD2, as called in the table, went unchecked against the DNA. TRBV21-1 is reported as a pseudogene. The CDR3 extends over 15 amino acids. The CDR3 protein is CATPVILSGANVLTF. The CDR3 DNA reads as TGTGCCACTCCGGTTATACTCTCTGGGGCCAACGTCCTGACTTTC.

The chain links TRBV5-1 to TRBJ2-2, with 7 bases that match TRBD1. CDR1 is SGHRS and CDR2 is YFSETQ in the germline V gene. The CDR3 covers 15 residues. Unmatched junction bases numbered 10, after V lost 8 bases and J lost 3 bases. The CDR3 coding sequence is TGCGCCAGGGAGGACAGGATAGGGTACACCGGGGAGCTGTTTTTT. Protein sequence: CAREDRIGYTGELFF.

CDR3 loop: CASSWTSGRPDEQFF. The DNA for the CDR3 is TGTGCCAGCAGTTGGACTAGCGGGAGACCGGATGAGCAGTTCTTC. The chain recombines TRBV6-5 with TRBJ2-1, with 13 bases aligning to TRBD2. The CDR3 is 15 residues long. Germline CDR1 reads MNHEY; CDR2 reads SVGAGI. V gave up 4 bases and J gave up 8 bases; unmatched junction bases: 5.

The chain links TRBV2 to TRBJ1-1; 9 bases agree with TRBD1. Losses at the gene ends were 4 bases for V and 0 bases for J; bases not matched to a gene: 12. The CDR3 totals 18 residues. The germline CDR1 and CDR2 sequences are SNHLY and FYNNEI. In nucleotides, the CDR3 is TGTGCCAGCAGTGGCCCTGGACAGGGGAAGGAGATGAACACTGAAGCTTTCTTT. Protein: CASSGPGQGKEMNTEAFF. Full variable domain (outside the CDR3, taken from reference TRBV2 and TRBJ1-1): EPEVTQTPSHQVTQMGQEVILRCVPISNHLYFYWYRQILGQKVEFLVSFYNNEISEKSEIFDDQFSVERPDGSNFTLKIRSTKLEDSAMYFCASSGPGQGKEMNTEAFFGQGTRLTVV.

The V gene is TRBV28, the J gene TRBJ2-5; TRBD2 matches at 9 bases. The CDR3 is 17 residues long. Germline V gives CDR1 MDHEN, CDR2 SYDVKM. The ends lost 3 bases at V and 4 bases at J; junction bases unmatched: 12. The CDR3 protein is CASSFGASGMMGETQYF. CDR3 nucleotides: TGTGCCAGCAGTTTCGGCGCTAGCGGGATGATGGGAGAGACCCAGTACTTC.

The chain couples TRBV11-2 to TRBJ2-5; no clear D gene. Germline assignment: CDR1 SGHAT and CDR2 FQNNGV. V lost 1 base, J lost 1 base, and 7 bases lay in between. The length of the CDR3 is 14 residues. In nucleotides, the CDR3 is TGTGCCAGCAGCTTAGCCAAGCCCCAAGAGACCCAGTACTTC. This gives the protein CASSLAKPQETQYF.

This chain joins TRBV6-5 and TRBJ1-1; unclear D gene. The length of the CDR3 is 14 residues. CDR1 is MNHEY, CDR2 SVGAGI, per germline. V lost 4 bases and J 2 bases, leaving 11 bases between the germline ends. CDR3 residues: CASSSPGSNTEAFF. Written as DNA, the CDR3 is TGTGCCAGCAGTTCACCGGGATCTAACACTGAAGCTTTCTTT.

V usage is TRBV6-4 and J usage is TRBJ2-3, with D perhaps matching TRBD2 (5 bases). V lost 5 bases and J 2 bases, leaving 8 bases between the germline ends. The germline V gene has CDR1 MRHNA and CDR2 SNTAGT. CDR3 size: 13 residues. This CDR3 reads CASSSGYTDTQYF. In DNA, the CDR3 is TGTGCCAGCAGTAGCGGATACACAGATACGCAGTATTTT.

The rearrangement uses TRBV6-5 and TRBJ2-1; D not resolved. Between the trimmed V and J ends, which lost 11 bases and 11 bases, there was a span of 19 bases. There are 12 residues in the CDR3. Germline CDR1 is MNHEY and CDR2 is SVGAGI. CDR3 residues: CAYNIGVSQQFF. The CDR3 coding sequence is TGTGCCTATAACATAGGAGTAAGTCAGCAGTTCTTC.

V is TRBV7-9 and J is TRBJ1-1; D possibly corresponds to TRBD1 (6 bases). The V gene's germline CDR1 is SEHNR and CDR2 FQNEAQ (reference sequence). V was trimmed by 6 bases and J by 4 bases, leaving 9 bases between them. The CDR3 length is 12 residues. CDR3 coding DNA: TGTGCCAGCAGACGGGGGGCCACTGAAGCTTTCTTT. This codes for CASRRGATEAFF.

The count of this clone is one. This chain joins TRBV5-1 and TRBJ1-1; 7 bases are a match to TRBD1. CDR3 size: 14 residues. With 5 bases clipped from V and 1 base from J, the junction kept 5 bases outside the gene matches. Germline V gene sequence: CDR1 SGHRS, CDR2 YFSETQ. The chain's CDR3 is CASREGQQNTEAFF. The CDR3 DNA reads TGCGCCAGCAGGGAGGGACAGCAGAACACTGAAGCTTTCTTT.

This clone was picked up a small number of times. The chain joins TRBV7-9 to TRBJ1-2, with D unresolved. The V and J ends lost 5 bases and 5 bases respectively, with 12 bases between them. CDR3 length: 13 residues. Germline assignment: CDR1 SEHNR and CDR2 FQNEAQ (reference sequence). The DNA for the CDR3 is TGTGCCAGCAGCGACGCGGCGGGGTATGGCTACACCTTC. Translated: CASSDAAGYGYTF.

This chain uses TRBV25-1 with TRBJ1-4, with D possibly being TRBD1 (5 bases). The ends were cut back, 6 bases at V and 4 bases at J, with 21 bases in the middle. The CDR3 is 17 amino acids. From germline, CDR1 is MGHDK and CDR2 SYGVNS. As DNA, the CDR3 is TGTGCCAGCAGCTACTTAGGAACGGCAGGGCATAATGAAAAACTGTTTTTT. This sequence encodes CASSYLGTAGHNEKLFF.

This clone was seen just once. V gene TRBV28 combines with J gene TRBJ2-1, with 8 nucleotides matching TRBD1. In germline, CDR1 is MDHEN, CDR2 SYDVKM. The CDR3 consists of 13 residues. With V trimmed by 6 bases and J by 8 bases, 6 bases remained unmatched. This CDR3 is CASRMTGEDEQFF. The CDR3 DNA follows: TGTGCCAGCAGGATGACAGGGGAAGATGAGCAGTTCTTC.